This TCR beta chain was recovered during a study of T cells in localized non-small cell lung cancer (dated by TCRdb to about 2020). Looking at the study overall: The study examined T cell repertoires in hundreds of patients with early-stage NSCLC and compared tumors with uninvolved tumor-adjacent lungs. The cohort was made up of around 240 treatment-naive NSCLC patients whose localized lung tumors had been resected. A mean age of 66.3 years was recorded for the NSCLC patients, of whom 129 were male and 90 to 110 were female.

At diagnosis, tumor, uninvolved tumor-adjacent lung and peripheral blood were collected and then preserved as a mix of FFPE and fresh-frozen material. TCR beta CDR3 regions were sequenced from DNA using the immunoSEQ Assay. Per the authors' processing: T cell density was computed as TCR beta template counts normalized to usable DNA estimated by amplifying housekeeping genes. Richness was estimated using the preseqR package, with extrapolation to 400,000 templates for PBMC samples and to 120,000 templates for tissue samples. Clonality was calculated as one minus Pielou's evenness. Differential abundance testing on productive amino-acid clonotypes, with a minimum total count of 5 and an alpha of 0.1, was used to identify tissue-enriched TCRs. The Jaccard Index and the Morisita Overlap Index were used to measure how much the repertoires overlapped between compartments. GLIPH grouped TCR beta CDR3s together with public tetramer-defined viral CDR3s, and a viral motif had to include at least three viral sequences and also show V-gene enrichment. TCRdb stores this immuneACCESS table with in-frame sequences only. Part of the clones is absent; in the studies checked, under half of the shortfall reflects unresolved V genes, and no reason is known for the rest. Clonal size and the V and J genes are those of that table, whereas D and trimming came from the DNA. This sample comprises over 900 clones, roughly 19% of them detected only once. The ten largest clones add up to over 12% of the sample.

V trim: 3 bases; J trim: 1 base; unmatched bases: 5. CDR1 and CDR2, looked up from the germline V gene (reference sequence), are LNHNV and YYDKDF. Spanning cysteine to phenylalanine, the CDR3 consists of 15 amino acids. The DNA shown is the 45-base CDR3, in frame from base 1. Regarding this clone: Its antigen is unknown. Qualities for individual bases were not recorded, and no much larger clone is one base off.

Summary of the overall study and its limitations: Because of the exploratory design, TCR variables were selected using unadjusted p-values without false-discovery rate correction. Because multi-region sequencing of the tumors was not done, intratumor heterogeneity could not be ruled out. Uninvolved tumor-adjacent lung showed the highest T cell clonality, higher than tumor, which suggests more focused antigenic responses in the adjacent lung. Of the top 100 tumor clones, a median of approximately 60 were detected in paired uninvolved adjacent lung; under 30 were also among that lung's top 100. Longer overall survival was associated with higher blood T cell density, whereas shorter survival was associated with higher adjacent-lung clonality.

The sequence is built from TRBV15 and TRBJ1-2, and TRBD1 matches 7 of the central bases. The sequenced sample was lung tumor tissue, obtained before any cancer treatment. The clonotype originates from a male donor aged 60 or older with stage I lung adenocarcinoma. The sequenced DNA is TGTGCCACCAGCAGCGGGACAGCGAATAACTATGGCTACACCTTC. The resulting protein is CATSSGTANNYGYTF. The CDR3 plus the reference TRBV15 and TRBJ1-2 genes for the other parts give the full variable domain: DAMVIQNPRYQVTQFGKPVTLSCSQTLNHNVMYWYQQKSSQAPKLLFHYYDKDFNNEADTPDNFQSRRPNTSFCFLDIRSPGLGDTAMYLCATSSGTANNYGYTFGSGTRLTVV.